This TCR beta chain was profiled in a study of human T cells and chemical hapten exposure. One entry per CDR3 protein, called by TCRdb with MiXCR from the RACE reads. The sample consists of 95,000 to 150,000 distinct CDR3 sequences, about an eighth of them appearing once. CDR3 length: 14 amino acids. The V end was cut by 1 base, the J end by 5 bases, with 11 bases between. CDR1 is MNHEY and CDR2 is SMNVEV in the germline V gene (reference sequence). Notes on this clonotype: Antigen unknown.

The study's findings and limits: Sensitizing to DPC left TCRs with a frequency above 1 in 1000 unaltered.

Sample time point: patch test 1, 2 weeks after DPC sensitization. Treatment in this sample: therapeutic diphenylcyclopropenone sensitization with weekly scalp DPC. The gene calls are TRBV27 and TRBJ1-1; D is possibly TRBD1 (5 bases). The sequences come from whole blood, collected in connection with sensitization to the hapten diphenylcyclopropenone (DPC). This sequence was found in a young man with alopecia areata. Some clones in this sample may be carry-over from other donors' samples. CDR3 coding DNA: TGTGCCAGCAGTTTATGGCAGGGCGGGACTGAAGCTTTCTTT. Translation: CASSLWQGGTEAFF.